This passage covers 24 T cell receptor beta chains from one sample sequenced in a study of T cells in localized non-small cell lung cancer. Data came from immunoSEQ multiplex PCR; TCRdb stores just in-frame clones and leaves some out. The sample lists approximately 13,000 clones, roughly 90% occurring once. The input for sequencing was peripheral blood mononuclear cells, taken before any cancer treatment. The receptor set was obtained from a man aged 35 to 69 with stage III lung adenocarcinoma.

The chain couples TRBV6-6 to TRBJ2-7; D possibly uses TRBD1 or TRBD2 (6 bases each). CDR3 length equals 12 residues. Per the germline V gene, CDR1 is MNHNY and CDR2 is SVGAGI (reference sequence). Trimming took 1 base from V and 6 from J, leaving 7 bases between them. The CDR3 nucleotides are TGTGCCAGCAGTTACTGGGGGGCCGAGCAGTACTTC. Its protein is CASSYWGAEQYF.

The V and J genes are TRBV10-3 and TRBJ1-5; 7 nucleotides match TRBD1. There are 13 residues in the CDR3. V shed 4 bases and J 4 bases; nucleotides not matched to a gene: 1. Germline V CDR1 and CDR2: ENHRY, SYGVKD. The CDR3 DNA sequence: TGTGCCATCAGTGGGGACAGTAATCAGCCCCAGCATTTT. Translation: CAISGDSNQPQHF.

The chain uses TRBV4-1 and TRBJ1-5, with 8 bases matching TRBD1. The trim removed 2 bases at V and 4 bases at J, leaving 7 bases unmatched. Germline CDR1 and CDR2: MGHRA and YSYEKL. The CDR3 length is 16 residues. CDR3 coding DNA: TGCGCCAGCAGCCAATCGGACAGGGTACAGAATCAGCCCCAGCATTTT. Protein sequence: CASSQSDRVQNQPQHF.

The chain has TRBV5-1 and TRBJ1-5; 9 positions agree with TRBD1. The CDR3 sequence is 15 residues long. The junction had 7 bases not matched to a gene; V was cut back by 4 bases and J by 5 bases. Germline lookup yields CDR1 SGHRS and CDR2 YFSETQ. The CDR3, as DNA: TGCGCCAGCAGCGGAGGGACAGGGTTGGATCAGCCCCAGCATTTT. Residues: CASSGGTGLDQPQHF.

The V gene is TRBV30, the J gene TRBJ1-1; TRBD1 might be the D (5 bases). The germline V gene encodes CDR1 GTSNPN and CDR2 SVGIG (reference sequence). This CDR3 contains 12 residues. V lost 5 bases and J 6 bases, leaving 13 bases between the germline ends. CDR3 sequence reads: CAWVGVLAEAFF. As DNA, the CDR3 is TGTGCCTGGGTGGGGGTACTCGCTGAAGCTTTCTTT.

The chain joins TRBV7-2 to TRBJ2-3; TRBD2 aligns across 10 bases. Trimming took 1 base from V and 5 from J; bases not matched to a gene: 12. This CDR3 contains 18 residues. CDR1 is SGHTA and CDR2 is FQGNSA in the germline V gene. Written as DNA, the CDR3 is TGTGCCAGCAGCTTAGGGTCTAGCGGGAGCGCTGGGGGAGATACGCAGTATTTT. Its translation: CASSLGSSGSAGGDTQYF. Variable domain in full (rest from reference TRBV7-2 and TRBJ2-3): GAGVSQSPSNKVTEKGKDVELRCDPISGHTALYWYRQSLGQGLEFLIYFQGNSAPDKSGLPSDRFSAERTGGSVSTLTIQRTQQEDSAVYLCASSLGSSGSAGGDTQYFGPGTRLTVL.

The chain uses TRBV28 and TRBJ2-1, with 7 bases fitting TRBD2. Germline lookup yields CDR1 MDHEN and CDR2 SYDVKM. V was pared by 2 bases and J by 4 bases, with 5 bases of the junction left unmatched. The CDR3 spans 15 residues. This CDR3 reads CASSLGGRGYNEQFF. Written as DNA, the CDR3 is TGTGCCAGCAGTTTAGGCGGGAGAGGGTACAATGAGCAGTTCTTC.

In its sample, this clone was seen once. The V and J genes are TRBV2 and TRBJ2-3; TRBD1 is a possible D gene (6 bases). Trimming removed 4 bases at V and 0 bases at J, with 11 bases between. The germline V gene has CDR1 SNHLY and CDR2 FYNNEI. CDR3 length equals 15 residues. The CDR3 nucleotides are TGTGCCAGCAGTGCCGGGACACATAGCACAGATACGCAGTATTTT. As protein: CASSAGTHSTDTQYF.

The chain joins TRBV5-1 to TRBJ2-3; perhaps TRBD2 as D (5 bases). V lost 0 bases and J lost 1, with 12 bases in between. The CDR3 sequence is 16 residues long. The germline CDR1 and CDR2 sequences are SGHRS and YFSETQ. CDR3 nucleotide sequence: TGCGCCAGCAGCTTGGCCACACTGAGGGGCACAGATACGCAGTATTTT. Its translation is CASSLATLRGTDTQYF.

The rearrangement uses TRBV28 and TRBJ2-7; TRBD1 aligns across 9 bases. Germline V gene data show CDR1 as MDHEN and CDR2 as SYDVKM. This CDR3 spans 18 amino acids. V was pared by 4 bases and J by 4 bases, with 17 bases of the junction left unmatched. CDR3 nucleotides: TGTGCCAGCAGTTCCCCGGGACAGGGAAACTACGGGTTATACGAGCAGTACTTC. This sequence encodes CASSSPGQGNYGLYEQYF.

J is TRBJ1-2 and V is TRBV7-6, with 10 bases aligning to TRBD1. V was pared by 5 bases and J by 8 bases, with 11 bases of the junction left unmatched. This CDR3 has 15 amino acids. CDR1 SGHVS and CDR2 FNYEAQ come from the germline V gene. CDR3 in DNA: TGTGCCAGCAGCCCCCGCCGACAGGGGGCGGGAGGCTACACCTTC. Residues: CASSPRRQGAGGYTF.

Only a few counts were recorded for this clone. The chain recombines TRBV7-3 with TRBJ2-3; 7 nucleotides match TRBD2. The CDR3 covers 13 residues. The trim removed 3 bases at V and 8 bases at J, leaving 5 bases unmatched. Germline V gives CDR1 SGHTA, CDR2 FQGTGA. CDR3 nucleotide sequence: TGTGCCAGCAGCTTGAACTCGGGGGGTACGCAGTATTTT. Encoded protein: CASSLNSGGTQYF.

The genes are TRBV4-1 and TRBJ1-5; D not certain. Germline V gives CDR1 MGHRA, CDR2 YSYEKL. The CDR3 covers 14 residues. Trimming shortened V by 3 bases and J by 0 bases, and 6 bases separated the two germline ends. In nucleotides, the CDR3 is TGCGCCAGCAGCCAGTACGGTAGCAATCAGCCCCAGCATTTT. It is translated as CASSQYGSNQPQHF.

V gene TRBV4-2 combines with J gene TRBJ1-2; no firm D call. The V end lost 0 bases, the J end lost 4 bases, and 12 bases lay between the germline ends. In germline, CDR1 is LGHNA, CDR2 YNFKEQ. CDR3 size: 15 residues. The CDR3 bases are TGTGCCAGCAGCCAAGAAGCGCCCCTGAGCTATGGCTACACCTTC. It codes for CASSQEAPLSYGYTF.

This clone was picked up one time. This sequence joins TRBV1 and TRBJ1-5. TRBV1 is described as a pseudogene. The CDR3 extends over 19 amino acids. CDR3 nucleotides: TGCACCAGCAGCCAAGATCGAGGTGGAGGGGTGGGGGGCAATCAGCCCCAGCATTTT. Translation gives CTSSQDRGGGVGGNQPQHF.

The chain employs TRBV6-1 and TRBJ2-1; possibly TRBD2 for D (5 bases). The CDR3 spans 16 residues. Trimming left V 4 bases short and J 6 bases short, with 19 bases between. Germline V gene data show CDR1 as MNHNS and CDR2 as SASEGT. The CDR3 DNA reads TGTGCCAGCAGTGTCCAACGGACTCTGACCTCCAATGAGCAGTTCTTC. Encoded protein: CASSVQRTLTSNEQFF.

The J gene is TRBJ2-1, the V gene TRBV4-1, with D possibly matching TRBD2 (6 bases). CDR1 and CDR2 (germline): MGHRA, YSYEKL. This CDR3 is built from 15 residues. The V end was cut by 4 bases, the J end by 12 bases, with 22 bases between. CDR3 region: CASSRGTVPREGQFF. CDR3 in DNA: TGCGCCAGCAGCCGCGGGACCGTACCTCGCGAAGGGCAGTTCTTC.

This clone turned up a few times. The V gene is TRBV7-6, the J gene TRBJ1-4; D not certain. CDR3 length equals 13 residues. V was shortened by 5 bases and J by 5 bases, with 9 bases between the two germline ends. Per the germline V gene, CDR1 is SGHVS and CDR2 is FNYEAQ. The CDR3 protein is CASSQDRNEKLFF. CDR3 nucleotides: TGTGCCAGCAGCCAGGACCGCAATGAAAAACTGTTTTTT.

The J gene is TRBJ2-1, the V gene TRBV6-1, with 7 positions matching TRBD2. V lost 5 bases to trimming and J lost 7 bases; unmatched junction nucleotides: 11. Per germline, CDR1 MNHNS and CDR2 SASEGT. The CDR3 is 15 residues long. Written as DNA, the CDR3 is TGTGCCAGCAGTCAAGTGGCGGGAGCTCGGAATGAGCAGTTCTTC. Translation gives CASSQVAGARNEQFF.

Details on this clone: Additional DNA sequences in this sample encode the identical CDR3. DNA of the CDR3: TGCGCCAGCAGCTTGGACAGGGAATACAATGAGCAGTTCTTC. This sequence encodes CASSLDREYNEQFF. The chain links TRBV5-1 to TRBJ2-1; a weak D match, TRBD1 (6 bases). The germline CDR1 and CDR2 sequences are SGHRS and YFSETQ. The V and J ends lost 0 bases and 4 bases respectively, with 8 bases between them. The CDR3 totals 14 residues.

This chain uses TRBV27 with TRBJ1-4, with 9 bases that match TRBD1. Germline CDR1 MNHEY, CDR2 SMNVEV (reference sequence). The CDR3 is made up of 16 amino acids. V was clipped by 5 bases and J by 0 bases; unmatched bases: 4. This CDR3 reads CASSLNRGPTNEKLFF. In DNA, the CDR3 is TGTGCCAGCAGTCTAAACAGGGGGCCAACTAATGAAAAACTGTTTTTT.

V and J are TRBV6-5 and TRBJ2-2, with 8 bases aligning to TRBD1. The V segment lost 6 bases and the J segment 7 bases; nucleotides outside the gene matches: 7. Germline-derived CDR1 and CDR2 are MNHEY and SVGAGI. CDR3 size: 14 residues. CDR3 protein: CASSLRGTGGELFF. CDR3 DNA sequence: TGTGCCAGCAGCCTCCGGGGGACAGGCGGGGAGCTGTTTTTT.

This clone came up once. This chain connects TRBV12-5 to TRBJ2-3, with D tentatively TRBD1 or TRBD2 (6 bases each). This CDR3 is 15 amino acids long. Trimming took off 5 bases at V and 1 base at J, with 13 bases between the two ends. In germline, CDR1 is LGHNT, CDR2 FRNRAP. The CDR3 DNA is TGTGCTAGTGGTCCCCCTGGGGGGCGCACAGATACGCAGTATTTT. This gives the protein CASGPPGGRTDTQYF.

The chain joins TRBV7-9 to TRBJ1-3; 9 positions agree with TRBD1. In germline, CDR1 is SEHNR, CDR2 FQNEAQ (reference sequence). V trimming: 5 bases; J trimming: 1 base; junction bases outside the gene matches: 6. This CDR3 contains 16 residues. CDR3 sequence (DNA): TGTGCCAGCAGCCCTACAGGGGGCCCATCTGGAAACACCATATATTTT. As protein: CASSPTGGPSGNTIYF.